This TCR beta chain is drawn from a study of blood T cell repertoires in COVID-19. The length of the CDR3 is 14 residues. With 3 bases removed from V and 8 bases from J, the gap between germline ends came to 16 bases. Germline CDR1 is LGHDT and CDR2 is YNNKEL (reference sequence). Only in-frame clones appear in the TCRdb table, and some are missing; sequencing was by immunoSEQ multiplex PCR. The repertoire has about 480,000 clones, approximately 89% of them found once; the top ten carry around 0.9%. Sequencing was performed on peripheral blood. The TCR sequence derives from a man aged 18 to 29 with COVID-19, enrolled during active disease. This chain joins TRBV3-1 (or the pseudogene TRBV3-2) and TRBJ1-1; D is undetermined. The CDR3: CASSQDLRLVEAFF. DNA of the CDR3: TGTGCCAGCAGCCAGGACCTCCGACTAGTCGAAGCTTTCTTT.